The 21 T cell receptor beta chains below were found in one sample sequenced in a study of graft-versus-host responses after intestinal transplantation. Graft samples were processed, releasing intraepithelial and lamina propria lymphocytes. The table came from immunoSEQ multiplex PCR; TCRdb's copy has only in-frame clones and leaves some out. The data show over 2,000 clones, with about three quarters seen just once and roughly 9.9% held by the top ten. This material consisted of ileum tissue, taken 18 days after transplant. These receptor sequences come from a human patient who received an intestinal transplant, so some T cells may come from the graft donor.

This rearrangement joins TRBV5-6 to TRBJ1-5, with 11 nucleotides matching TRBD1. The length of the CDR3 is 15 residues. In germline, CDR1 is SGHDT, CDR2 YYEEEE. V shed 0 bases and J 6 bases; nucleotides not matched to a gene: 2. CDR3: CASSLGTGGGQPQHF. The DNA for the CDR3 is TGTGCCAGCAGCTTGGGGACAGGGGGCGGTCAGCCCCAGCATTTT.

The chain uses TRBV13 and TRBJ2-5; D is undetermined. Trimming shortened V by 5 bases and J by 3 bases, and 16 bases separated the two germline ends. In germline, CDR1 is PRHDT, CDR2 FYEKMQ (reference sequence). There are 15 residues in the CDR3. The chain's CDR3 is CASSVAGNWEETQYF. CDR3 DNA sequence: TGTGCCAGCAGCGTGGCAGGAAATTGGGAAGAGACCCAGTACTTC.

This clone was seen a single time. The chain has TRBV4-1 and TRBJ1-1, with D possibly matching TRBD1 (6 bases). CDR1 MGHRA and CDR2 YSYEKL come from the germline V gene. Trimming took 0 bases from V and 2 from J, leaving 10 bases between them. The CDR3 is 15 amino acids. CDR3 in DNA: TGCGCCAGCAGCCAAGATAGGGGGGCAAACACTGAAGCTTTCTTT. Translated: CASSQDRGANTEAFF.

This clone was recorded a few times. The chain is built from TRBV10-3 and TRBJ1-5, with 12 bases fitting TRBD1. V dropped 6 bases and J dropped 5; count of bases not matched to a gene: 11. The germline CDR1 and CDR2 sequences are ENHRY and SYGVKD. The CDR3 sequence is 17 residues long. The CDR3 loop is CAIRAGTGGPLDQPQHF. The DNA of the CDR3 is TGTGCCATCAGGGCCGGGACAGGGGGCCCACTTGATCAGCCCCAGCATTTT.

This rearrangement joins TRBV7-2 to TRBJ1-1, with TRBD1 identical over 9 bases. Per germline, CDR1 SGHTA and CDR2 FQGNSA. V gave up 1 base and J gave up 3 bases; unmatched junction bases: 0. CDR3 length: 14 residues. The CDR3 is CASSLDRGHTEAFF. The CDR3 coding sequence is TGTGCCAGCAGCTTAGACAGGGGGCACACTGAAGCTTTCTTT.

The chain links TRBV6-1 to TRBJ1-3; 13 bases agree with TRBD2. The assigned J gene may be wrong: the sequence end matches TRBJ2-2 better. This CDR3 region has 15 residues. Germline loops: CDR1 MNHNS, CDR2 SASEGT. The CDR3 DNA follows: TGTGCCAGCAGTAGACTAGCGGGGGGCACCGGGGAGCTGTTTTTT. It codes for CASSRLAGGTGELFF.

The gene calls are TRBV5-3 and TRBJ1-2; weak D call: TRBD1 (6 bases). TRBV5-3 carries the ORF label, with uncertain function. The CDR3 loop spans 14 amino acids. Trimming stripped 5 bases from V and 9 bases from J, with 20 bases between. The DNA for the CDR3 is TGTGCCAGAAGGAATAAAGCCGCCAGGGACAGCTACACCTTC. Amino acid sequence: CARRNKAARDSYTF.

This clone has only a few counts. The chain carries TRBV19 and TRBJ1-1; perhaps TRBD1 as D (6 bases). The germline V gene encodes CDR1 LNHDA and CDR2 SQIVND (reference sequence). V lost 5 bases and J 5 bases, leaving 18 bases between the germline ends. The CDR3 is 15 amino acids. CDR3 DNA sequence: TGTGCCAGTAGTCTCCAGGGGATCGGGGTTACTGAAGCTTTCTTT. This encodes CASSLQGIGVTEAFF.

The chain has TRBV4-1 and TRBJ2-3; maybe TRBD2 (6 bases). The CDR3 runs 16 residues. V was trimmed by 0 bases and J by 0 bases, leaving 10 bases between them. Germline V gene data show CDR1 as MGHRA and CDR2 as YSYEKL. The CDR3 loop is CASSQETSRSTDTQYF. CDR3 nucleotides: TGCGCCAGCAGCCAAGAGACTAGTCGTAGCACAGATACGCAGTATTTT.

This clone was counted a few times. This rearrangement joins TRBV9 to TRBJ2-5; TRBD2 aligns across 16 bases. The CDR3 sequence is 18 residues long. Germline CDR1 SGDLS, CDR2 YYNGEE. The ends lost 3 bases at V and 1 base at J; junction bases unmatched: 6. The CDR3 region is CASSGQGLAGGSQETQYF. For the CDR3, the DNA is TGTGCCAGCAGCGGACAGGGACTAGCGGGGGGGAGCCAAGAGACCCAGTACTTC.

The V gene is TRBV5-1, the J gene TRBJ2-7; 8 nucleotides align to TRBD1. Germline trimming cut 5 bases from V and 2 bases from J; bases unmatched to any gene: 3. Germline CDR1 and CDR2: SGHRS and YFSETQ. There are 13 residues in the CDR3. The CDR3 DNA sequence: TGCGCCAGCAGAGAGGACAGGGCCTACGAGCAGTACTTC. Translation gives CASREDRAYEQYF.

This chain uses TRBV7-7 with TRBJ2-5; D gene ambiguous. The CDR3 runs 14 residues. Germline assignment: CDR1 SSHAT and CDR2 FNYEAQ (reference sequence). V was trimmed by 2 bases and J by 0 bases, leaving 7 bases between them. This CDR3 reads CASSLIRNQETQYF. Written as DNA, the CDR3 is TGTGCCAGCAGCTTAATTCGCAACCAAGAGACCCAGTACTTC.

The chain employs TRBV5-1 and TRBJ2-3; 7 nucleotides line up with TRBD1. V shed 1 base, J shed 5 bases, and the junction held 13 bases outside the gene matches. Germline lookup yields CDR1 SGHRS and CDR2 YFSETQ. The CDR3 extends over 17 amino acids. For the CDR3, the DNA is TGCGCCAGCAGCTTGAGAAGGGGGCCGACACGGGGAGATACGCAGTATTTT. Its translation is CASSLRRGPTRGDTQYF.

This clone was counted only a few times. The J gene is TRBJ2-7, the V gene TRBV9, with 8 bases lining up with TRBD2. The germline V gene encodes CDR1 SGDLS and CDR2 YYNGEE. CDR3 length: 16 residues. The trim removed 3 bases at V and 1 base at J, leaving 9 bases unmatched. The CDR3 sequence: CASSESGGGISYEQYF. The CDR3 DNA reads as TGTGCCAGCAGCGAGTCCGGCGGGGGGATATCCTACGAGCAGTACTTC.

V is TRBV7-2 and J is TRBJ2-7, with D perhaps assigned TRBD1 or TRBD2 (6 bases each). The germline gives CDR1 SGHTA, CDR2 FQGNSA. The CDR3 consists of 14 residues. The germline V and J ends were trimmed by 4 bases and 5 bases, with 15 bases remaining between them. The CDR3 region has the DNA TGTGCCAGCAGCTCCGGGGGCGGAACTAACGAGCAGTACTTC. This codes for CASSSGGGTNEQYF.

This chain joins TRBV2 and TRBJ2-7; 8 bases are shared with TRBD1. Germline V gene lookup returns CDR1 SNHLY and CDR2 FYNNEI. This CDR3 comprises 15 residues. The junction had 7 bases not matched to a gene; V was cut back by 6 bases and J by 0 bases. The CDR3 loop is CASRQGVLSSYEQYF. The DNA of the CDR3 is TGTGCCAGCAGACAGGGGGTCCTGAGCTCCTACGAGCAGTACTTC.

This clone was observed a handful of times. Written as DNA, the CDR3 is TGTGCCAGCAGCCCAGACAGGGAGCAGTACTTC. Its protein product is CASSPDREQYF. The chain has TRBV7-2 and TRBJ2-7; D is possibly TRBD1 (6 bases). V was trimmed by 5 bases and J by 7 bases, leaving 9 bases between them. Germline lookup yields CDR1 SGHTA and CDR2 FQGNSA. This CDR3 is built from 11 residues.

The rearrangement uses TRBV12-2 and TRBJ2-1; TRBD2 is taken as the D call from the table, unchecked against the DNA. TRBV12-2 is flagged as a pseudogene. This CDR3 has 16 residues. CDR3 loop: CASRLGAGSSYNEQFF. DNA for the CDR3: TGTGCAAGTCGCTTAGGGGCGGGCAGCTCCTACAATGAGCAGTTCTTC.

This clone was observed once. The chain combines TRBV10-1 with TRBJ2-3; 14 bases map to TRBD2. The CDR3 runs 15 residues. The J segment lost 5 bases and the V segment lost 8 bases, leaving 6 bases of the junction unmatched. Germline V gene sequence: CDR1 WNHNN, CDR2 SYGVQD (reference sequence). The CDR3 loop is CASPRLAGGRDTQYF. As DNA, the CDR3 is TGCGCCAGCCCCCGACTAGCGGGGGGGAGAGATACGCAGTATTTT.

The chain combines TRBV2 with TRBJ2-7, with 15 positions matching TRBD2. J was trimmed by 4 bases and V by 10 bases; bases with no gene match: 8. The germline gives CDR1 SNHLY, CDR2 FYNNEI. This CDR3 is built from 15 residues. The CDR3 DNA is TGTGCCATCCGGACTAGCGGGGGGGCCCGATACGAGCAGTACTTC. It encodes CAIRTSGGARYEQYF.

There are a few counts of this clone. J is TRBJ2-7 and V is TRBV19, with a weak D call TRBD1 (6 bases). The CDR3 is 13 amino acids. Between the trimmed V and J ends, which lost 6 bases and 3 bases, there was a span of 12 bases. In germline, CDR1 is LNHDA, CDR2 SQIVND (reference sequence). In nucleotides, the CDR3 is TGTGCCAGTAGCGCGGACAGCCACTACGAGCAGTACTTC. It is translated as CASSADSHYEQYF.